The T cell receptor beta chain under discussion was sequenced for a study of T cell responses to AZD1222 COVID-19 vaccine. Study-wide background: Samples with a second dose at about 4 or about 12 weeks were pooled together.

On this clone: Its specificity is not known.

Data came from immunoSEQ multiplex PCR; TCRdb stores just in-frame clones and leaves some out. The sample shows some 140,000 clones, about 91% of them seen only once. Overall study results and limits: When two AZD1222 doses had been given, Spike-specific TCR breadth and depth rose.

V gave up 7 bases and J gave up 3 bases, with 19 bases separating them. Germline-derived CDR1 and CDR2 are SNHLY and FYNNEI. CDR3 length equals 15 residues. Material: peripheral blood, obtained on day 0 of AZD1222 vaccination. The rearrangement uses TRBV2 and TRBJ2-7; no reliable D call. The TCR sequence derives from an adult in good health. The CDR3 protein is CASTLSTSSHYEQYF. In nucleotides, the CDR3 is TGTGCCAGCACTCTATCGACATCCTCACACTACGAGCAGTACTTC.